This is a list of T cell receptor beta chains from one sample in a study of control samples from healthy donors and cancer patients. This table comes from immunoSEQ multiplex PCR, and its TCRdb copy is limited to in-frame clones, with some not included. Here the sample spans around 67,000 clones, over 85% being singletons. The sequencing input was PBMCs. The receptors shown here come from a man aged 60 to 75 with colorectal cancer. Each CDR3 is given with its conserved first and last residue. A D gene is named only where the DNA matches it firmly. The size of a clone is reported for some rows only, either as once, few or many, or as a class for expanded clones.

V: TRBV5-1
J: TRBJ1-4
length: 12
D: -
size: -
CDR3: CASSLGNEKLFF
DNA: TGCGCCAGCAGCTTGGGTAATGAAAAACTGTTTTTT

V: TRBV3-1/TRBV3-2
J: TRBJ2-5
length: 15
D: -
size: -
CDR3: CASSPYSSVQETQYF
DNA: TGTGCCAGCAGCCCTTATAGCTCCGTACAAGAGACCCAGTACTTC

V: TRBV15
J: TRBJ2-7
length: 12
D: TRBD1
size: -
CDR3: CATSRQGHEQYF
DNA: TGTGCCACCAGTCGACAGGGCCACGAGCAGTACTTC

V: TRBV5-8
J: TRBJ1-1
length: 15
D: -
size: -
CDR3: CASSRRQGVGTEAFF
DNA: TGTGCCAGCAGTCGTAGACAAGGCGTAGGCACTGAAGCTTTCTTT

V: TRBV29-1
J: TRBJ1-4
length: 11
D: -
size: -
CDR3: CSGLWGEKLFF
DNA: TGCAGCGGCCTGTGGGGGGAAAAACTGTTTTTT

V: TRBV6-4
J: TRBJ2-3
length: 14
D: -
size: -
CDR3: CASSLGGLTDTQYF
DNA: TGTGCCAGCAGTCTTGGGGGGCTCACAGATACGCAGTATTTT

V: TRBV7-9
J: TRBJ1-1
length: 14
D: -
size: -
CDR3: CASSLRDENTEAFF
DNA: TGTGCCAGCAGCCTCCGGGACGAGAACACTGAAGCTTTCTTT

V: TRBV12-3/TRBV12-4
J: TRBJ2-2
length: 13
D: -
size: -
CDR3: CASSSGATGELFF
DNA: TGTGCCAGCAGTTCAGGGGCCACCGGGGAGCTGTTTTTT

V: TRBV6-5
J: TRBJ2-3
length: 12
D: TRBD1
size: -
CDR3: CASNTGADTQYF
DNA: TGTGCCAGCAATACAGGGGCCGATACGCAGTATTTT

V: TRBV3-1/TRBV3-2
J: TRBJ2-5
length: 15
D: TRBD1
size: -
CDR3: CASSLGQGLRLTQYF
DNA: TGTGCCAGCAGCCTGGGACAGGGTCTACGCTTGACCCAGTACTTC

V: TRBV15
J: TRBJ1-5
length: 15
D: -
size: -
CDR3: CATSTGPTRIQPQHF
DNA: TGTGCCACCAGCACCGGACCCACCCGGATTCAGCCCCAGCATTTT

V: TRBV19
J: TRBJ2-5
length: 13
D: -
size: -
CDR3: CASSKQALETQYF
DNA: TGTGCCAGCTCAAAGCAGGCCCTAGAGACCCAGTACTTC

V: TRBV19
J: TRBJ1-1
length: 14
D: -
size: -
CDR3: CASSITGMNTEAFF
DNA: TGTGCCAGTAGTATCACAGGAATGAACACTGAAGCTTTCTTT

V: TRBV30
J: TRBJ2-3
length: 14
D: -
size: -
CDR3: CARDRLVPADTQYF
DNA: TGTGCCCGGGATCGACTAGTACCGGCAGATACGCAGTATTTT

V: TRBV18
J: TRBJ1-3
length: 14
D: -
size: medium-sized
CDR3: CASSPQGSGNTIYF
DNA: TGTGCCAGCTCACCCCAGGGATCTGGAAACACCATATATTTT

V: TRBV12-3/TRBV12-4
J: TRBJ1-1
length: 11
D: -
size: -
CDR3: CASRSGPEAFF
DNA: TGTGCCAGCAGGTCCGGCCCTGAAGCTTTCTTT

V: TRBV5-1
J: TRBJ2-3
length: 17
D: -
size: -
CDR3: CASSLIVGRGTADTQYF
DNA: TGCGCCAGCAGCTTAATCGTTGGGCGGGGCACGGCAGATACGCAGTATTTT

V: TRBV4-1
J: TRBJ2-1
length: 16
D: TRBD2
size: -
CDR3: CASSQVNLAGGHEQFF
DNA: TGCGCCAGCAGCCAAGTTAACCTAGCGGGGGGGCATGAGCAGTTCTTC

V: TRBV7-8
J: TRBJ2-7
length: 13
D: TRBD1
size: -
CDR3: CASSSTGVYEQYF
DNA: TGTGCCAGCAGCTCTACAGGGGTGTACGAGCAGTACTTC

V: TRBV5-1
J: TRBJ1-4
length: 16
D: -
size: -
CDR3: CASSLRGSATNEKLFF
DNA: TGCGCCAGCAGCTTGCGGGGGTCTGCAACTAATGAAAAACTGTTTTTT

V: TRBV14
J: TRBJ2-5
length: 17
D: -
size: -
CDR3: CASSQVRGSIREETQYF
DNA: TGTGCCAGCAGCCAAGTAAGAGGGTCTATACGGGAAGAGACCCAGTACTTC

V: TRBV7-8
J: TRBJ2-7
length: 12
D: -
size: -
CDR3: CASSSTGYEQYF
DNA: TGTGCCAGCAGCTCTACAGGCTACGAGCAGTACTTC

V: TRBV7-8
J: TRBJ2-5
length: 15
D: -
size: -
CDR3: CASSLGTVYQETQYF
DNA: TGTGCCAGCAGCTTGGGAACAGTTTACCAAGAGACCCAGTACTTC

V: TRBV19
J: TRBJ2-5
length: 14
D: -
size: -
CDR3: CASKGERNQETQYF
DNA: TGTGCCAGTAAAGGGGAAAGAAACCAAGAGACCCAGTACTTC

V: TRBV11-2
J: TRBJ2-7
length: 14
D: -
size: -
CDR3: CASSPSGVGYEQYF
DNA: TGTGCCAGCAGCCCCTCTGGGGTCGGCTACGAGCAGTACTTC

V: TRBV4-1
J: TRBJ1-5
length: 16
D: TRBD1
size: -
CDR3: CASSRTGAYSNQPQHF
DNA: TGCGCCAGCAGCCGGACAGGGGCTTATAGCAATCAGCCCCAGCATTTT

V: TRBV7-9
J: TRBJ2-7
length: 14
D: -
size: -
CDR3: CASSLETGGYEQYF
DNA: TGTGCCAGCAGCTTGGAGACCGGTGGGTACGAGCAGTACTTC

V: TRBV4-3
J: TRBJ2-1
length: 15
D: TRBD1
size: -
CDR3: CASSQVPGQGIEQFF
DNA: TGCGCCAGCAGCCAAGTTCCGGGACAGGGGATTGAGCAGTTCTTC

V: TRBV4-1
J: TRBJ2-3
length: 14
D: -
size: -
CDR3: CASSPLLLAGTQYF
DNA: TGCGCCAGCAGCCCCCTCTTACTAGCAGGTACGCAGTATTTT

V: TRBV7-2
J: TRBJ1-6
length: 15
D: -
size: -
CDR3: CASSLAQGYNSPLHF
DNA: TGTGCCAGCAGCTTAGCCCAGGGGTATAATTCACCCCTCCACTTT

V: TRBV28
J: TRBJ1-5
length: 14
D: -
size: -
CDR3: CASTLTGFNQPQHF
DNA: TGTGCCAGCACCCTCACAGGTTTCAATCAGCCCCAGCATTTT

V: TRBV27
J: TRBJ1-2
length: 14
D: -
size: few
CDR3: CASSLSKGIGGYTF
DNA: TGTGCCAGCAGTTTATCCAAGGGGATAGGTGGCTACACCTTC

V: TRBV29-1
J: TRBJ1-1
length: 13
D: -
size: -
CDR3: CSVLGGLNTEAFF
DNA: TGCAGCGTACTGGGTGGGTTGAACACTGAAGCTTTCTTT

V: TRBV7-2
J: TRBJ2-5
length: 13
D: -
size: -
CDR3: CASSLGLGETQYF
DNA: TGTGCCAGCAGCTTAGGACTTGGGGAGACCCAGTACTTC

V: TRBV7-9
J: TRBJ2-1
length: 17
D: -
size: -
CDR3: CASSLFGGASSYNEQFF
DNA: TGTGCCAGCAGCTTATTTGGAGGGGCAAGCTCCTACAATGAGCAGTTCTTC

V: TRBV7-2
J: TRBJ2-3
length: 16
D: TRBD2
size: -
CDR3: CASSLALAGGADTQYF
DNA: TGTGCCAGCAGCTTAGCACTAGCGGGGGGCGCAGATACGCAGTATTTT

V: TRBV5-1
J: TRBJ1-2
length: 14
D: TRBD1
size: -
CDR3: CASSVGQLNYGYTF
DNA: TGCGCCAGCAGCGTGGGACAGCTTAACTATGGCTACACCTTC

V: TRBV2
J: TRBJ2-3
length: 11
D: -
size: -
CDR3: CATAGTDTQYF
DNA: TGTGCAACCGCAGGTACAGATACGCAGTATTTT

V: TRBV10-2
J: TRBJ2-1
length: 16
D: TRBD2
size: -
CDR3: CASSGWTSGGPNEQFF
DNA: TGCGCCAGCAGTGGGTGGACTAGCGGGGGGCCCAATGAGCAGTTCTTC

V: TRBV4-3
J: TRBJ2-3
length: 15
D: TRBD2
size: -
CDR3: CASSQVAGLTDTQYF
DNA: TGCGCCAGCAGCCAAGTAGCGGGGCTCACAGATACGCAGTATTTT

V: TRBV6-6
J: TRBJ1-5
length: 15
D: -
size: once
CDR3: CASSSGIVSRQPQHF
DNA: TGTGCCAGCAGTTCCGGGATCGTAAGTCGTCAGCCCCAGCATTTT

V: TRBV5-5
J: TRBJ2-3
length: 16
D: -
size: -
CDR3: CASSSTLRLPQSTQYF
DNA: TGTGCCAGCAGCTCAACGCTCCGACTACCCCAGAGTACGCAGTATTTT

V: TRBV3-1/TRBV3-2
J: TRBJ2-5
length: 13
D: -
size: -
CDR3: CASSQGESGTQYF
DNA: TGTGCCAGCAGCCAAGGGGAATCGGGGACCCAGTACTTC

V: TRBV29-1
J: TRBJ1-2
length: 12
D: -
size: -
CDR3: CSVEKDRDGYTF
DNA: TGCAGCGTTGAAAAGGACAGAGATGGCTACACCTTC

V: TRBV11-3
J: TRBJ2-1
length: 15
D: TRBD1
size: -
CDR3: CASSSPGGSYNEQFF
DNA: TGTGCCAGCAGCTCCCCAGGGGGCAGCTACAATGAGCAGTTCTTC

V: TRBV12-3/TRBV12-4
J: TRBJ2-1
length: 12
D: -
size: -
CDR3: CASSPRHNEQFF
DNA: TGTGCCAGCAGCCCCCGGCACAATGAGCAGTTCTTC

V: TRBV5-6
J: TRBJ2-3
length: 15
D: -
size: -
CDR3: CASSSGGTSTDTQYF
DNA: TGTGCCAGCAGCTCCGGGGGGACAAGCACAGATACGCAGTATTTT

V: TRBV19
J: TRBJ2-7
length: 14
D: -
size: -
CDR3: CASSITSYSYEQYF
DNA: TGTGCCAGTAGTATAACATCCTACTCCTACGAGCAGTACTTC

V: TRBV23-1
J: TRBJ2-7
length: 15
D: -
size: -
CDR3: CASRQIPGSSYEQYF
DNA: TGCGCCAGCAGACAAATCCCCGGCTCCTCCTACGAGCAGTACTTC

V: TRBV18
J: TRBJ2-7
length: 13
D: -
size: -
CDR3: CASSPLGGYEQYF
DNA: TGTGCCAGCTCACCACTGGGGGGCTACGAGCAGTACTTC

V: TRBV7-9
J: TRBJ2-3
length: 13
D: -
size: -
CDR3: CASWGEVTDTQYF
DNA: TGTGCCAGCTGGGGGGAGGTCACAGATACGCAGTATTTT

V: TRBV7-8
J: TRBJ2-1
length: 13
D: -
size: -
CDR3: CASSPDGYNEQFF
DNA: TGTGCCAGCAGCCCGGACGGCTACAATGAGCAGTTCTTC

V: TRBV7-3
J: TRBJ2-1
length: 13
D: -
size: -
CDR3: CASSQVGYNEQFF
DNA: TGTGCCAGCAGCCAGGTTGGTTACAATGAGCAGTTCTTC

V: TRBV7-2
J: TRBJ1-6
length: 13
D: -
size: -
CDR3: CASSLDMNSPLHF
DNA: TGTGCCAGCAGCTTAGACATGAATTCACCCCTCCACTTT

V: TRBV4-1
J: TRBJ2-5
length: 18
D: -
size: -
CDR3: CASSGGLIGGPLQETQYF
DNA: TGCGCCAGCAGCGGAGGTCTAATCGGGGGGCCCCTCCAAGAGACCCAGTACTTC

V: TRBV2
J: TRBJ1-3
length: 15
D: TRBD1
size: -
CDR3: CASAPGQGTGNTIYF
DNA: TGTGCCAGTGCACCGGGACAGGGGACAGGAAACACCATATATTTT

V: TRBV7-9
J: TRBJ2-2
length: 12
D: -
size: -
CDR3: CASRQSTGELFF
DNA: TGTGCCAGCAGACAATCTACCGGGGAGCTGTTTTTT

V: TRBV12-3/TRBV12-4
J: TRBJ2-3
length: 13
D: -
size: -
CDR3: CASTLYSTDTQYF
DNA: TGTGCCAGCACCCTATACAGCACAGATACGCAGTATTTT